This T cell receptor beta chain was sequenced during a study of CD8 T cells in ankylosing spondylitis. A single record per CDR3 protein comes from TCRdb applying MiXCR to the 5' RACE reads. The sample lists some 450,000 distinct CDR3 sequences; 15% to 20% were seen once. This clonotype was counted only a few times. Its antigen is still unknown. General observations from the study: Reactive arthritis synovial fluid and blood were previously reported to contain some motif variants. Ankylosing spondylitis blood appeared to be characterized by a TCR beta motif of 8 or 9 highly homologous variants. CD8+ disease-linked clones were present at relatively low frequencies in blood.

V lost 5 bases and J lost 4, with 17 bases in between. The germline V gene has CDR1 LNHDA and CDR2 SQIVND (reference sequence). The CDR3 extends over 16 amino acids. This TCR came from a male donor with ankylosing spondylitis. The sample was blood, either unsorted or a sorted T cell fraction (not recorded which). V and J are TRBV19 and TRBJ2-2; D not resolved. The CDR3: CASSHTLSPPTGELFF. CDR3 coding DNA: TGTGCCAGTAGTCACACACTCTCTCCACCCACCGGGGAGCTGTTTTTT. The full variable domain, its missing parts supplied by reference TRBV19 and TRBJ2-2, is DGGITQSPKYLFRKEGQNVTLSCEQNLNHDAMYWYRQDPGQGLRLIYYSQIVNDFQKGDIAEGYSVSREKKESFPLTVTSAQKNPTAFYLCASSHTLSPPTGELFFGEGSRLTVL.